The T cell receptor (beta chain) described here comes from a study of shared clonotypes between healthy human individuals. As for the study in general: The study drew on a couple of women and a few men aged 18 to 49 as donors.

Regarding the study as a whole: Some clonotypes were shared by all four sorted-subset donors, while others were not shared. The non-shared ones had lower generation probabilities than the shared ones. Shared across a few donors were about 4.8% of the naive CD4 clonotypes.

On this clone itself: Its specificity is unknown.

Memory CD4+ cells were the fraction left after CD45RA+ naive selection. Profiling relied on immunoSEQ multiplex PCR, and the TCRdb table lists in-frame clones only, not all of them. The repertoire holds about 960,000 clones, about three quarters seen once, with around 1.4% in the top ten. The V gene's germline CDR1 is MDHEN and CDR2 SYDVKM. The CDR3 is 17 residues long. V lost 7 bases and J 0 bases, leaving 20 bases between the germline ends. V gene TRBV28 combines with J gene TRBJ2-3; D unresolved. Sequenced: memory CD4+ T cells sorted from blood. Described subset: CD45RA-negative fraction. The clonotype was recovered from a man younger than 35 in good health. Here the CDR3 reads CASTPNLESYSTDTQYF. The CDR3 nucleotides read TGTGCCAGCACTCCCAACCTAGAATCTTATAGCACAGATACGCAGTATTTT.